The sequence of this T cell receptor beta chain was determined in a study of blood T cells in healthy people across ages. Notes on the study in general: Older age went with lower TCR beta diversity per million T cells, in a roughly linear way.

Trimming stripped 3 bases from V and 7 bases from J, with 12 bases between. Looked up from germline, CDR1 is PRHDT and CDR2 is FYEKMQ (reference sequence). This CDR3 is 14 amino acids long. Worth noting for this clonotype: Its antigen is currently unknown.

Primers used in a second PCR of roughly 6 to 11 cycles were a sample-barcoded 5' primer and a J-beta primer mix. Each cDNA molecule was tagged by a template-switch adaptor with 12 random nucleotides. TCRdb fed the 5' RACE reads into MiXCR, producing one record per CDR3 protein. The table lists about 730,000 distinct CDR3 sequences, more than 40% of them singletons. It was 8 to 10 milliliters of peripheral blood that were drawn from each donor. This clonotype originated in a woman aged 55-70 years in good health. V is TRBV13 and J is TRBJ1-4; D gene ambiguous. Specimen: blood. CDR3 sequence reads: CASSFGESGEKLFF. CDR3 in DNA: TGTGCCAGCAGCTTCGGGGAGAGCGGTGAAAAACTGTTTTTT.